This TCR beta chain was obtained from a study of T cells in Graves' hyperthyroidism and ophthalmopathy. Study outcomes and limitations: Stable hyperthyroidism and ophthalmopathy were separated using 13 V-J signatures.

Amplified regions were TCR beta CDR3 sequences from RNA transcripts. The HTBI set primed first-round TCR CDR3 RT-PCR. MiXCR was run by TCRdb on the multiplex PCR reads, yielding one entry per CDR3 protein. Here the sample spans about 840,000 distinct CDR3 sequences, around 38% being singletons. This clonotype was counted many times. Its specificity is not known. The TCR originated in a man aged 18 to 35 with Graves' hyperthyroidism. Sequencing was carried out using blood.

The CDR3 is CSGSAGPGSYEQYF. In nucleotides, the CDR3 is TGCAGTGGATCGGCGGGGCCAGGCTCCTACGAGCAGTACTTC. V usage is TRBV20-1 and J usage is TRBJ2-7, with D perhaps TRBD2 (6 bases). The CDR3 runs 14 residues. CDR1 and CDR2 from the germline V gene are DFQATT and SNEGSKA (reference sequence). Trimming took 7 bases from V and 0 from J, leaving 16 bases between them.